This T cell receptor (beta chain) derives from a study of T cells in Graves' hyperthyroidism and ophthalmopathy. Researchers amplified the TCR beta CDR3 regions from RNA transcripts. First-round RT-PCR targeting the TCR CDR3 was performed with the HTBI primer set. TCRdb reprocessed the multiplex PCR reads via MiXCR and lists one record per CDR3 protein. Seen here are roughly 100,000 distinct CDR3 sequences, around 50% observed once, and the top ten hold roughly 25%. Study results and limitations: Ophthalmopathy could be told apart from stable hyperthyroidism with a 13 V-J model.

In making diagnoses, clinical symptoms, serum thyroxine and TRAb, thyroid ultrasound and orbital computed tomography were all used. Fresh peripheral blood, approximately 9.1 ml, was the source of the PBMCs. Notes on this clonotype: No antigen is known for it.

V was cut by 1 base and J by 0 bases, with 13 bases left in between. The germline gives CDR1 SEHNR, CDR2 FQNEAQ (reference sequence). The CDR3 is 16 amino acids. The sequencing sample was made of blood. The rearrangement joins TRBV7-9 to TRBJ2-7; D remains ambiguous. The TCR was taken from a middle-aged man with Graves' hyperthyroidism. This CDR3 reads CASSLEPPWFSYEQYF. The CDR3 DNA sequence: TGTGCCAGCAGCTTAGAACCCCCCTGGTTCTCCTACGAGCAGTACTTC.